This T cell receptor beta chain appears in the sequencing data of a study of T cells in Graves' hyperthyroidism and ophthalmopathy. TCR beta CDR3 regions were amplified from RNA transcripts. A first-round RT-PCR of the TCR CDR3 used the HTBI primer set. TCRdb reprocessed the multiplex PCR reads via MiXCR and lists one record per CDR3 protein. The sample has approximately 610,000 distinct CDR3 sequences, roughly 14% seen once. In the ophthalmopathy cohort, Clinical Activity Score was at least 3, NOSPECS grade at least 4, and duration under 3 months. Exclusion of patients followed from uncontrolled infection, other autoimmune disease, pregnancy or lactation. This clonotype was detected ten times or more. The germline gives CDR1 MDHEN, CDR2 SYDVKM. With V trimmed by 10 bases and J by 6 bases, 5 bases remained unmatched. CDR3 length: 13 residues.

Material for sequencing was blood. The clonotype originates from a woman between 40 and 55 years old with Graves' ophthalmopathy. The chain combines TRBV28 with TRBJ2-7; 14 bases map to TRBD2. CDR3 sequence (DNA): TGTGCCAATAGACTAGCGGGAGGGAGCGAGCAGTACTTC. It translates to CANRLAGGSEQYF.